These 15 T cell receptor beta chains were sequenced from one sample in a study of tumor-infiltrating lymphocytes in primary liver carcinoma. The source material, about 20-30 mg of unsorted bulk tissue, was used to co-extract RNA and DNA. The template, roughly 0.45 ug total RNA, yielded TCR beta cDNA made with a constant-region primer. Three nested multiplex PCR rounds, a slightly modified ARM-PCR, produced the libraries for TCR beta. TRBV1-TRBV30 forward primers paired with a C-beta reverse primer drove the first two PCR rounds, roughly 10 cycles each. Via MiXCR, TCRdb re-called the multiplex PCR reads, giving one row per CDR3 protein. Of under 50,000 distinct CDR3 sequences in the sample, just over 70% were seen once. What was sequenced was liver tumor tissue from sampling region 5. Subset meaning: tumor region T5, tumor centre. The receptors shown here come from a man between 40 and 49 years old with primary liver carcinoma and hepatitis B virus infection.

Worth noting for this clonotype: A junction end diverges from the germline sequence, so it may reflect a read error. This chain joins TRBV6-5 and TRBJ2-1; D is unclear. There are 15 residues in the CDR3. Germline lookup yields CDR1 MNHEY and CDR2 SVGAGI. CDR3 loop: CASNPDSYSYNEQSF. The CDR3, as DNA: TGTGCCAGCAATCCTGACTCTTACTCCTACAATGAGCAGTCCTTC.

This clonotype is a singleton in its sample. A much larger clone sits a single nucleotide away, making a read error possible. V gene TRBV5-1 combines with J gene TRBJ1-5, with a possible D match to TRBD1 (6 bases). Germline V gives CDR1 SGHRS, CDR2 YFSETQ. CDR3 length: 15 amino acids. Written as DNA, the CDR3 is TGCGCCAGCAACTTGGGAACAGGGACGGATCAGCCCCAGCATTTT. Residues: CASNLGTGTDQPQHF.

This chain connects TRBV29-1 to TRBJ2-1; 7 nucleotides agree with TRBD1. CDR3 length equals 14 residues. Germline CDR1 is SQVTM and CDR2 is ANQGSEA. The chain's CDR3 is CNGLLGQGVDEQFF. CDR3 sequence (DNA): TGCAACGGATTGCTGGGTCAGGGGGTGGATGAGCAGTTCTTC.

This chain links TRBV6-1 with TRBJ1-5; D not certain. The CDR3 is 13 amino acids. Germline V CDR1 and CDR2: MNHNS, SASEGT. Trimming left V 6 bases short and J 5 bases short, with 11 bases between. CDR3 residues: CASRDLADQPQHF. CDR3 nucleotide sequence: TGTGCCAGCAGGGATCTAGCTGATCAGCCCCAGCATTTT.

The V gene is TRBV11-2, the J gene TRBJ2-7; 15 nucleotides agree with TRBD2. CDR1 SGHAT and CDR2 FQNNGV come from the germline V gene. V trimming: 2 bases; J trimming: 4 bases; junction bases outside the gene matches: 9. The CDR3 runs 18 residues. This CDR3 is CASSLLAGLAGGGYEQYF. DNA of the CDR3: TGTGCCAGCAGCTTACTCGCTGGACTAGCGGGAGGGGGGTACGAGCAGTACTTC.

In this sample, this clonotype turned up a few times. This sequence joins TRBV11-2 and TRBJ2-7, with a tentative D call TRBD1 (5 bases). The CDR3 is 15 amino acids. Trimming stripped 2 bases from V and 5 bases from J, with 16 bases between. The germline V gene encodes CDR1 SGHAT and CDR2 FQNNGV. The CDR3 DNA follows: TGTGCCAGCAGCTTACGATGGACATGGGAAAACGAGCAGTACTTC. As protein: CASSLRWTWENEQYF.

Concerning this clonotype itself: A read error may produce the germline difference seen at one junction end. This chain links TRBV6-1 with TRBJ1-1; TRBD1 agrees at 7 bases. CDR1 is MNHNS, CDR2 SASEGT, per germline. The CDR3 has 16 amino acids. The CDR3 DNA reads TGTGCCAGCAGTGAATTGGGAAGGACAGGCAACACTGATGCTTTCTTT. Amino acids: CASSELGRTGNTDAFF.

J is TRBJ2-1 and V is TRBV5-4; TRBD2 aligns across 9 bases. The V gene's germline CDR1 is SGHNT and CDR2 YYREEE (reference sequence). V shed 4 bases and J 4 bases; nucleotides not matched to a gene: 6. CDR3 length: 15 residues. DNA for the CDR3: TGTGCCAGCAGCAGGTTGGGACTAGCATACAATGAGCAGTTCTTC. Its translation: CASSRLGLAYNEQFF.

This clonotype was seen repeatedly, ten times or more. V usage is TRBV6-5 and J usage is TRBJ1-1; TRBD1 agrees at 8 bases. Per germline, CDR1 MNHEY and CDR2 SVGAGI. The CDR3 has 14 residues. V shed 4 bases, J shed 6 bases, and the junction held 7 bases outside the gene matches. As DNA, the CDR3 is TGTGCCAGCAGTTTCTACAGGGGGACCTCTGAAGCTTTCTTT. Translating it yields CASSFYRGTSEAFF.

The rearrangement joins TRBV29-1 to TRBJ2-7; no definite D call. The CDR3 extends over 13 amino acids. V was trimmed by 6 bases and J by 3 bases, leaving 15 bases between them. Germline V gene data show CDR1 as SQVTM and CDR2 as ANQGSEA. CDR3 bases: TGCAGCGTCTTGACATGGGCCGGCTACGAGCAGTACTTC. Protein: CSVLTWAGYEQYF.

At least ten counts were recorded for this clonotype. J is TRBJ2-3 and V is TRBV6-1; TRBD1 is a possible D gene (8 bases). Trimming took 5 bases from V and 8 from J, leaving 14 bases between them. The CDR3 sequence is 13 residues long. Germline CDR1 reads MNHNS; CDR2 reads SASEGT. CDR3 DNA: TGTGCCAGCAGTCCGACAGGGGAGGGTACGCAGTATTTT. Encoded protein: CASSPTGEGTQYF.

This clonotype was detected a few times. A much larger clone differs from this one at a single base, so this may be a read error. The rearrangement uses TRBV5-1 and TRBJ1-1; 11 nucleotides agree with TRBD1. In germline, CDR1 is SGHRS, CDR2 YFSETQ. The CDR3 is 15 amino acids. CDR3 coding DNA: TGCGCCAGCAGCTTGACCGGGACAGGGGGAACTGAAGCTTCCTTT. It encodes CASSLTGTGGTEASF.

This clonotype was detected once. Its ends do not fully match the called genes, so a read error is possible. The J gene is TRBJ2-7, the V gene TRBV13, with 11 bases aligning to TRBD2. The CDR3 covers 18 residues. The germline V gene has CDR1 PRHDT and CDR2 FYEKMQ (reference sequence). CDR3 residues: CASSAPGLADPSSYELYF. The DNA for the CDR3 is TGTGCCAGCAGCGCCCCGGGACTAGCGGACCCTAGCTCCTACGAGCTGTACTTC.

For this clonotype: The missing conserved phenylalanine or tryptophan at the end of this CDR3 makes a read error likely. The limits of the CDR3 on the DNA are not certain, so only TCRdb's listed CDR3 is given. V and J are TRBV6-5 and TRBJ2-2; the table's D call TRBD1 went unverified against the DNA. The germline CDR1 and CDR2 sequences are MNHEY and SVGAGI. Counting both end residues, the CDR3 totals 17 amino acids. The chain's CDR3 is CASSYSTKQGDSGELSS.

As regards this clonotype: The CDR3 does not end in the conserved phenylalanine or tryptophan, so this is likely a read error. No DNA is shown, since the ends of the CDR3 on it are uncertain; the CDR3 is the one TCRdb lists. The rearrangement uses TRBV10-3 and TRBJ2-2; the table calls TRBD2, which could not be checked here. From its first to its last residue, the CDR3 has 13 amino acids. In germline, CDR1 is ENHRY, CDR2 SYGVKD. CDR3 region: CATRRPSTGEPFL.